This is a list of T cell receptor beta chains from one sample in a study of naive and memory T cell subsets. TCRdb reanalysed the UMI-ligation and nested PCR reads using MiXCR and keeps one entry per CDR3 protein. Of 130,000 to 150,000 distinct CDR3 sequences detected, more than 15% appear once; the ten largest clones hold approximately 0.15%. The sequencing input was naive CD4+ T cells from blood. The origin of the receptors is a human donor in good health. The CDR3 runs from the conserved cysteine through the conserved F or W. Fields, in order: J gene, D gene, V gene, clone size, CDR3 protein, CDR3 DNA. The D gene is left open where the match is weak. Size tells how often a clone was seen (once, few, many) or the class of an expanded clone, and some rows leave it out.

TRBJ2-7	-	TRBV5-6	-	CASSFYQGYEQYF	TGTGCCAGCAGCTTCTACCAGGGCTACGAGCAGTACTTC
TRBJ2-7	TRBD1	TRBV7-9	few	CASSPPNRGIYEQYF	TGTGCCAGCAGCCCACCCAACAGGGGGATCTACGAGCAGTACTTC
TRBJ1-5	-	TRBV18	-	CASSPPGVMSNQPQHF	TGTGCCAGCTCACCACCTGGGGTTATGAGCAATCAGCCCCAGCATTTT
TRBJ2-6	-	TRBV7-8	few	CASSLSNWGSGANVLTF	TGTGCCAGCAGCTTAAGTAATTGGGGGTCTGGGGCCAACGTCCTGACTTTC
TRBJ2-1	-	TRBV20-1	-	CSASPTSGEQFF	TGCAGTGCCTCTCCCACTTCGGGAGAGCAGTTCTTC
TRBJ1-2	-	TRBV10-3	-	CAISESREGNYGYTF	TGTGCCATCAGTGAGTCAAGGGAAGGCAACTATGGCTACACCTTC
TRBJ2-1	-	TRBV7-2	-	CASRRGTYNEQFF	TGTGCCAGCAGACGGGGCACCTACAATGAGCAGTTCTTC
TRBJ1-5	-	TRBV7-2	few	CASSSRQAAQYSNQPQHF	TGTGCCAGCAGCTCAAGACAGGCCGCTCAGTATAGCAATCAGCCCCAGCATTTT
TRBJ2-1	-	TRBV4-2	-	CASSQDSHVNEQFF	TGTGCCAGCAGCCAAGATTCCCATGTCAATGAGCAGTTCTTC
TRBJ2-2	-	TRBV29-1	many	CSVGINTGELFF	TGCAGCGTTGGTATAAACACCGGGGAGCTGTTTTTT
TRBJ1-1	-	TRBV5-1	-	CASSLDGPNTEAFF	TGCGCCAGCAGCTTGGATGGACCCAACACTGAAGCTTTCTTT
TRBJ2-3	TRBD2	TRBV12-3/TRBV12-4	-	CASSFRASGSYTQYF	TGTGCCAGCAGTTTTCGGGCTAGCGGGAGTTATACGCAGTATTTT
TRBJ2-7	-	TRBV7-8	-	CASSFDLSTTRNYEQYF	TGTGCCAGCAGCTTCGACCTGTCGACAACCCGAAACTACGAGCAGTACTTC
TRBJ2-1	TRBD1	TRBV11-2	-	CASSYTDRGRAGRQFF	TGTGCCAGCAGCTACACGGACAGGGGGAGGGCGGGACGGCAGTTCTTC
TRBJ2-7	TRBD1	TRBV27	many	CASSLSRDRGLYF	TGTGCCAGCAGTTTGTCCCGGGACAGGGGTCTGTACTTC
TRBJ2-1	-	TRBV5-1	-	CASSLDRFYNEQFF	TGCGCCAGCAGCCTGGACAGATTCTACAATGAGCAGTTCTTC
TRBJ2-1	TRBD2	TRBV29-1	-	CSVERGTSGRSGEQFF	TGCAGCGTTGAACGCGGTACTAGCGGGAGAAGTGGTGAGCAGTTCTTC
TRBJ2-1	TRBD2	TRBV24-1	-	CATSDSTGTIYDGEQFF	TGTGCCACCAGTGATTCGACCGGGACTATCTACGACGGTGAGCAGTTCTTC
TRBJ2-4	-	TRBV29-1	few	CSVGQDLLVVEGAKNIQYF	TGCAGCGTTGGGCAGGATCTTCTCGTGGTGGAAGGAGCCAAAAACATTCAGTACTTC
TRBJ2-7	-	TRBV10-3	few	CAISESLSFGGERTYEQYF	TGTGCCATCAGTGAGTCTTTAAGTTTCGGCGGGGAACGAACCTACGAGCAGTACTTC
TRBJ1-2	TRBD1	TRBV10-3	-	CAISKNAGGDGGYTF	TGTGCCATCAGTAAAAACGCAGGGGGCGACGGCGGCTACACCTTC
TRBJ1-2	-	TRBV5-5	-	CASSLAAASNPYGYTF	TGTGCCAGCAGCTTGGCCGCGGCGTCCAATCCGTATGGCTACACCTTC
TRBJ2-3	TRBD2	TRBV3-1	-	CASSQLLAGGADTQYF	TGTGCCAGCAGCCAACTACTAGCGGGAGGGGCCGATACGCAGTATTTT
TRBJ2-1	-	TRBV6-2/TRBV6-3	many	CASSARGRGLDEQFF	TGTGCCAGCAGTGCGCGGGGGCGGGGATTAGATGAGCAGTTCTTC
TRBJ2-4	TRBD2	TRBV29-1	many	CSVLPSGRVTIQYF	TGCAGCGTCCTCCCTAGCGGGAGGGTTACCATTCAGTACTTC
TRBJ2-5	-	TRBV25-1	-	CASSAAPAGIQETQYF	TGTGCCAGCAGTGCAGCCCCAGCCGGGATCCAAGAGACCCAGTACTTC
TRBJ2-2	TRBD1	TRBV12-3/TRBV12-4	few	CASMGETGGTGELFF	TGTGCCAGCATGGGGGAGACAGGGGGCACCGGGGAGCTGTTTTTT
TRBJ2-1	TRBD2	TRBV24-1	few	CATSDLTSGAYNEQFF	TGTGCCACCAGTGATTTGACTAGCGGGGCCTACAATGAGCAGTTCTTC
TRBJ2-7	-	TRBV28	few	CASSFSGRINYEQYF	TGTGCCAGCAGTTTTTCCGGACGGATAAACTACGAGCAGTACTTC
TRBJ2-3	TRBD1	TRBV5-1	-	CASSWAGGPSTDTQYF	TGCGCCAGCAGCTGGGCAGGGGGACCTAGCACAGATACGCAGTATTTT
TRBJ2-2	TRBD2	TRBV5-4	few	CASSLGLAGGNTGELFF	TGTGCCAGCAGCTTGGGACTAGCGGGAGGCAACACCGGGGAGCTGTTTTTT
TRBJ2-3	-	TRBV24-1	few	CATSDGSEADTQYF	TGTGCCACCAGTGACGGGAGTGAGGCAGATACGCAGTATTTT
TRBJ2-3	-	TRBV12-3/TRBV12-4	many	CASSLRGSTDTQYF	TGTGCCAGCAGTTTGCGAGGATCCACAGATACGCAGTATTTT
TRBJ2-3	TRBD2	TRBV12-3/TRBV12-4	few	CASRLLPSGMSTDTQYF	TGTGCCAGCAGACTGCTTCCTAGCGGGATGAGCACAGATACGCAGTATTTT
TRBJ2-5	-	TRBV5-1	-	CASSLAGTQYF	TGCGCCAGCAGCTTGGCTGGGACCCAGTACTTC
TRBJ2-7	-	TRBV11-1	-	CASSSSRGQEQYF	TGTGCCAGCAGCTCTAGTCGGGGGCAAGAGCAGTACTTC
TRBJ2-7	-	TRBV20-1	few	CSARALPQGLLEQYF	TGCAGTGCTAGGGCGCTGCCCCAGGGGTTGCTCGAGCAGTACTTC
TRBJ1-2	-	TRBV6-2/TRBV6-3	few	CASSQNNYGYTF	TGTGCCAGCAGCCAAAATAACTATGGCTACACCTTC
TRBJ2-1	-	TRBV5-4	-	CASSGRDWGSYNEQFF	TGTGCCAGCAGCGGGCGGGACTGGGGCTCCTACAATGAGCAGTTCTTC
TRBJ2-3	-	TRBV29-1	-	CSVCFGGSDTQYF	TGCAGCGTTTGTTTCGGGGGTTCAGATACGCAGTATTTT
TRBJ2-5	-	TRBV2	-	CASSEAQGRETQYF	TGTGCCAGCAGTGAAGCTCAGGGGCGGGAGACCCAGTACTTC
TRBJ2-7	-	TRBV4-1	-	CASSQDPGGYEQYF	TGCGCCAGCAGCCAAGACCCCGGGGGATACGAGCAGTACTTC
TRBJ2-5	-	TRBV29-1	few	CSVEDRMGRTSSETQYF	TGCAGCGTTGAAGATCGTATGGGACGGACCTCCTCAGAGACCCAGTACTTC
TRBJ2-1	-	TRBV6-5	few	CASSSEDWNEQFF	TGTGCCAGCAGTTCCGAGGACTGGAATGAGCAGTTCTTC
TRBJ2-2	-	TRBV7-9	few	CASSRGAAGELFF	TGTGCCAGCAGCAGAGGGGCGGCCGGGGAGCTGTTTTTT
TRBJ1-1	-	TRBV18	many	CASSPTRNTEAFF	TGTGCCAGCTCACCCACAAGGAACACTGAAGCTTTCTTT
TRBJ2-1	TRBD1	TRBV19	-	CASSIRQGAGNEQFF	TGTGCCAGTAGTATCCGACAGGGGGCGGGCAATGAGCAGTTCTTC